These 27 T cell receptor beta chains originate from one sample sequenced in a study of cytomegalovirus exposure and HLA in healthy donors. The PCR was carried out with 60 Vbeta primers and 13 Jbeta primers. The protocol was immunoSEQ multiplex PCR, while the TCRdb copy is restricted to in-frame clones and leaves out a portion. Among tens of thousands of clones, 70% to 75% were seen once, and the ten largest hold approximately 6%. Sequences were obtained from PBMCs. Receptors originate from a man aged 30 to 45 in good health and CMV-seronegative.

In DNA form, the CDR3 reads TGTGCCACCAGCAGCCGTAGGGGGTCGAACACCGGGGAGCTGTTTTTT. It yields the protein CATSSRRGSNTGELFF. The V gene is TRBV15, the J gene TRBJ2-2; maybe TRBD1 (6 bases). CDR1 is LNHNV and CDR2 is YYDKDF in the germline V gene (reference sequence). Trimming cost V 3 bases and J 0 bases, with 11 bases left between them. The CDR3 runs to 16 residues.

This clone was seen a few times. The DNA of the CDR3 is TGCGCCAGCGAAAGACAGGGTCAGGGCACAGATACGCAGTATTTT. This sequence encodes CASERQGQGTDTQYF. The V gene is TRBV5-1, the J gene TRBJ2-3; 7 positions match TRBD1. CDR3 length: 15 residues. Germline V gene lookup returns CDR1 SGHRS and CDR2 YFSETQ. V was clipped by 7 bases and J by 1 base; unmatched bases: 9.

This chain connects TRBV7-2 to TRBJ2-1, with TRBD2 matching 9 bases. After removal of 2 bases from V and 7 bases from J, the junction contained 9 bases not matched to a gene. CDR3 length: 16 residues. CDR1 SGHTA and CDR2 FQGNSA come from the germline V gene. CDR3 amino acids: CASSLRRGGGRNEQFF. The CDR3 nucleotides are TGTGCCAGCAGCTTACGGCGGGGGGGCGGACGAAATGAGCAGTTCTTC.

The chain is built from TRBV4-2 and TRBJ2-7; TRBD1 matches 7 bases. Trimming took 5 bases from V and 2 from J; bases not matched to a gene: 9. Germline lookup yields CDR1 LGHNA and CDR2 YNFKEQ. CDR3 length: 15 residues. This CDR3 reads CASSYETGTPYEQYF. In DNA form, the CDR3 reads TGTGCCAGCAGCTATGAGACAGGGACCCCCTACGAGCAGTACTTC.

The gene calls are TRBV2 and TRBJ1-5; D gene uncertain. V gave up 3 bases and J gave up 2 bases, with 8 bases separating them. CDR1 SNHLY and CDR2 FYNNEI come from the germline V gene. The length of the CDR3 is 14 residues. CDR3 coding DNA: TGTGCCAGCAGTGATTACACCCGCAATCAGCCCCAGCATTTT. It translates to CASSDYTRNQPQHF.

The chain joins TRBV7-9 to TRBJ2-3; maybe TRBD2 (5 bases). The CDR3 loop spans 16 amino acids. The V end lost 7 bases, the J end lost 3 bases, and 20 bases lay between the germline ends. Germline values: CDR1 SEHNR, CDR2 FQNEAQ (reference sequence). The CDR3 here is CASNLVQGSGTDTQYF. DNA for the CDR3: TGTGCCAGCAACTTGGTCCAAGGCTCGGGAACAGATACGCAGTATTTT.

This chain connects TRBV29-1 to TRBJ2-7; 7 bases line up with TRBD2. This CDR3 contains 12 residues. J gave up 6 bases and V 7 bases, and 9 bases lay outside the gene matches. CDR1 and CDR2 (germline): SQVTM, ANQGSEA. The CDR3 loop reads CSAGGEGSEQYF. As DNA, the CDR3 is TGCAGCGCTGGTGGGGAGGGAAGCGAGCAGTACTTC.

V is TRBV4-2 and J is TRBJ2-5, with D possibly being TRBD1 (6 bases). CDR3 size: 16 residues. Trimming pared 1 base from V and 5 bases from J, leaving 17 bases between. Germline CDR1 is LGHNA and CDR2 is YNFKEQ. CDR3: CASSQGGVGTSETQYF. CDR3 DNA: TGTGCCAGCAGCCAAGGCGGCGTGGGGACATCCGAGACCCAGTACTTC.

The J gene is TRBJ2-5, the V gene TRBV4-1; TRBD2 might be the D (5 bases). The J call may be faulty, since TRBJ2-7 better matches the DNA end. The CDR3 totals 16 residues. Germline V lookup: CDR1 MGHRA, CDR2 YSYEKL. The CDR3 reads CASSQDGASISYEQYF. DNA of the CDR3: TGCGCCAGCAGCCAAGATGGAGCTAGCATCTCCTACGAGCAGTACTTC.

This rearrangement joins TRBV6-5 to TRBJ2-4; tentatively, D is TRBD2 (5 bases). CDR3 length equals 11 residues. Germline V gene data show CDR1 as MNHEY and CDR2 as SVGAGI. V was pared by 2 bases and J by 9 bases, with 5 bases between. CDR3 sequence reads: CASSYRGIQYF. The CDR3 coding sequence is TGTGCCAGCAGTTACCGGGGCATTCAGTACTTC.

The CDR3 protein is CASSYLQRGQETQYF. The CDR3 nucleotides read TGTGCCAGCAGTTACTTACAGCGGGGCCAAGAGACCCAGTACTTC. The chain carries TRBV6-5 and TRBJ2-5, with TRBD2 identical over 7 bases. The junction had 3 bases not matched to a gene; V was cut back by 1 base and J by 1 base. The germline V gene encodes CDR1 MNHEY and CDR2 SVGAGI. The CDR3 is made up of 15 amino acids.

The sample holds one count of this clone. V is TRBV2 and J is TRBJ1-6, with D possibly TRBD1 on 5 matching bases. The CDR3 extends over 17 amino acids. CDR1 SNHLY and CDR2 FYNNEI come from the germline V gene. Trimming removed 4 bases from V and 2 bases from J, with 15 bases in between. The CDR3 DNA follows: TGTGCCAGCAGTGCCTCTGGGGGGAACACCTATAATTCACCCCTCCACTTT. Its translation: CASSASGGNTYNSPLHF.

V usage is TRBV7-9 and J usage is TRBJ2-2; a possible D gene is TRBD2 (5 bases). This CDR3 has 17 residues. Trimming left V 2 bases short and J 2 bases short, with 15 bases between. The germline V gene has CDR1 SEHNR and CDR2 FQNEAQ (reference sequence). CDR3 coding DNA: TGTGCCAGCAGCTTAAGCCCACGGGGTTTAAACACCGGGGAGCTGTTTTTT. Encoded protein: CASSLSPRGLNTGELFF.

The CDR3 here is CASSEAGAGGGGEQYF. The CDR3 DNA is TGTGCCAGCAGTGAAGCGGGAGCGGGGGGCGGCGGCGAGCAGTACTTC. The chain recombines TRBV6-1 with TRBJ2-7; 9 nucleotides line up with TRBD2. This CDR3 is built from 16 residues. Germline V gene sequence: CDR1 MNHNS, CDR2 SASEGT. Unmatched junction bases numbered 9, after V lost 0 bases and J lost 6 bases.

This chain links TRBV25-1 with TRBJ2-5, with 11 positions matching TRBD1. Germline values: CDR1 MGHDK, CDR2 SYGVNS. Trimming cost V 4 bases and J 2 bases; bases outside gene matches: 3. This CDR3 region has 15 residues. CDR3 in DNA: TGTGCCAGCAGTGCGGACAGGGGGCTTCAAGAGACCCAGTACTTC. Amino acids: CASSADRGLQETQYF.

Comments on this clone: The germline gene is not matched at one end of the junction; a read error may be the cause. This chain joins TRBV6-6 and TRBJ1-2; D is uncertain. This CDR3 contains 16 residues. The germline V gene encodes CDR1 MNHNY and CDR2 SVGAGI (reference sequence). This chain's CDR3 is CASSYSSEGTNYGYPF. Written as DNA, the CDR3 is TGTGCCAGCAGTTACTCGTCAGAGGGCACCAACTATGGCTACCCCTTC.

The chain employs TRBV15 and TRBJ2-3; D is undetermined. V was trimmed by 1 base and J by 2 bases, leaving 7 bases between them. Germline loops: CDR1 LNHNV, CDR2 YYDKDF (reference sequence). The CDR3 is 14 residues long. Written as DNA, the CDR3 is TGTGCCACCAGCAGAGGAACAGACACAGATACGCAGTATTTT. Amino acid sequence: CATSRGTDTDTQYF.

The gene calls are TRBV14 and TRBJ2-5, with 8 bases lining up with TRBD2. Germline values: CDR1 SGHDN, CDR2 FVKESK. This CDR3 region has 15 residues. V lost 4 bases to trimming and J lost 7 bases; unmatched junction nucleotides: 11. CDR3 amino acids: CASSLVAGPEGTQYF. For the CDR3, the DNA is TGTGCCAGCAGCCTAGTAGCGGGGCCCGAGGGGACCCAGTACTTC.

DNA of the CDR3: TGTGCCAGCAGCTTGGATGGCAGGGGAGTTACAGATACGCAGTATTTT. As protein: CASSLDGRGVTDTQYF. This chain joins TRBV5-8 and TRBJ2-3, with TRBD1 as a possible D gene (6 bases). The length of the CDR3 is 16 residues. CDR1 SGHTS and CDR2 YDEGEE come from the germline V gene. The V gene lost 0 bases and the J gene lost 3 bases, with 14 bases spanning the gap.

This clone was picked up one time. The chain is built from TRBV28 and TRBJ2-1, with 8 bases fitting TRBD1. V trimming: 2 bases; J trimming: 2 bases; junction bases outside the gene matches: 5. The CDR3 runs to 16 residues. CDR1 and CDR2 from the germline V gene are MDHEN and SYDVKM. The CDR3 nucleotides read TGTGCCAGCAGTTTAGGTCAGGGGGCCCCCTACAATGAGCAGTTCTTC. Protein sequence: CASSLGQGAPYNEQFF.

CDR3 DNA sequence: TGCAGCGTTGAAGATCTTCCCGGACAGCGCTATGGCTACACCTTC. Translating gives CSVEDLPGQRYGYTF. The rearrangement uses TRBV29-1 and TRBJ1-2; D is possibly TRBD1 (6 bases). Per the germline V gene, CDR1 is SQVTM and CDR2 is ANQGSEA. With 0 bases removed from V and 4 bases from J, the gap between germline ends came to 15 bases. The CDR3 runs 15 residues.

This sequence joins TRBV27 and TRBJ2-7, with D possibly TRBD2 on 9 matching bases. The V gene lost 6 bases and the J gene lost 4 bases, with 25 bases spanning the gap. Per the germline V gene, CDR1 is MNHEY and CDR2 is SMNVEV (reference sequence). The CDR3 is 17 residues long. The DNA of the CDR3 is TGTGCCAGCAGCCCAGGACAGGGATTAGCGGGAGTTTACGAGCAGTACTTC. It is translated as CASSPGQGLAGVYEQYF.

The chain employs TRBV28 and TRBJ2-2, with TRBD1 matching 11 bases. Germline V gene lookup returns CDR1 MDHEN and CDR2 SYDVKM. V lost 1 base to trimming and J lost 6 bases; unmatched junction nucleotides: 4. This CDR3 is 16 amino acids long. The DNA of the CDR3 is TGTGCCAGCAGTTTATCCCGGGGACAGGGGGCCGGGGAGCTGTTTTTT. It codes for CASSLSRGQGAGELFF.

The chain recombines TRBV20-1 with TRBJ1-2; D remains unclear. V gave up 1 base and J gave up 4 bases, with 4 bases separating them. The V gene's germline CDR1 is DFQATT and CDR2 SNEGSKA (reference sequence). The CDR3 has 11 amino acids. CDR3 in DNA: TGCAGTGCTAGAGGGGCCTATGGCTACACCTTC. This codes for CSARGAYGYTF.

Comments on this clone: A far larger clone differs by one base, so this is likely a read error. The V call is TRBV5-4, the J call TRBJ2-7; 9 bases align to TRBD1. CDR1 and CDR2 from the germline V gene are SGHNT and YYREEE (reference sequence). Unmatched junction bases numbered 0, after V lost 0 bases and J lost 2 bases. The CDR3 runs to 14 residues. For the CDR3, the DNA is TGTGCCAGCAGCTTGGGGACAGGGGCCTACGAGCAGTACTTC. The encoded protein is CASSLGTGAYEQYF.

The rearrangement links TRBV7-6 to TRBJ1-3; D unresolved. V was trimmed by 0 bases and J by 0 bases, leaving 6 bases between them. CDR1 is SGHVS and CDR2 is FNYEAQ in the germline V gene. The CDR3 is made up of 15 amino acids. CDR3 in amino acids: CASSLASSSGNTIYF. CDR3 coding DNA: TGTGCCAGCAGCTTAGCTTCTAGCTCTGGAAACACCATATATTTT.

V usage is TRBV9 and J usage is TRBJ1-1; D perhaps matches TRBD1 (5 bases). Trimming pared 0 bases from V and 6 bases from J, leaving 12 bases between. The CDR3 runs to 14 residues. The germline V gene has CDR1 SGDLS and CDR2 YYNGEE. The CDR3 DNA reads as TGTGCCAGCAGCGTAGACCCTGGGGCACCTGAAGCTTTCTTT. The encoded protein is CASSVDPGAPEAFF.